What follows are 20 T cell receptor beta chains derived from one specimen sequenced in a study of shared clonotypes between healthy human individuals. Sequencing was performed with immunoSEQ multiplex PCR; in TCRdb, only in-frame clones are kept and a portion is missing. This sample has over 150,000 clones; approximately 61% occur once, and the top ten carry under 11%. Material: memory CD4+ T cells sorted from blood. Subset reported: CD45RA-negative fraction. These receptors were collected from a man under 40 in good health.

The chain recombines TRBV7-9 with TRBJ2-1; possible D gene TRBD2, 6 bases. Germline values: CDR1 SEHNR, CDR2 FQNEAQ (reference sequence). V was shortened by 1 base and J by 4 bases, with 8 bases between the two germline ends. The length of the CDR3 is 14 residues. CDR3: CASSLGGGYNEQFF. The CDR3 region has the DNA TGTGCCAGCAGCTTAGGGGGAGGTTACAATGAGCAGTTCTTC.

This chain joins TRBV18 and TRBJ2-3; possible D gene TRBD1, 6 bases. Germline V gene sequence: CDR1 KGHSH, CDR2 LQKENI. V gave up 3 bases and J gave up 2 bases, with 12 bases separating them. The CDR3 spans 15 residues. As DNA, the CDR3 is TGTGCCAGCTCACCGGACAGACCCTTCACAGATACGCAGTATTTT. This encodes CASSPDRPFTDTQYF. The full variable domain, its missing parts supplied by reference TRBV18 and TRBJ2-3, is NAGVMQNPRHLVRRRGQEARLRCSPMKGHSHVYWYRQLPEEGLKFMVYLQKENIIDESGMPKERFSAEFPKEGPSILRIQQVVRGDSAAYFCASSPDRPFTDTQYFGPGTRLTVL.

Here the CDR3 reads CATSIRKPVGHLMNTEAFF. The CDR3 DNA sequence: TGTGCCACCAGCATCCGGAAACCGGTCGGCCATCTTATGAACACTGAAGCTTTCTTT. V gene TRBV15 combines with J gene TRBJ1-1; the D is unclear. V was clipped by 4 bases and J by 0 bases, with 24 bases between them. CDR1 and CDR2 from the germline V gene are LNHNV and YYDKDF (reference sequence). This CDR3 contains 19 residues.

The chain uses TRBV15 and TRBJ2-7, with D perhaps being TRBD1 or TRBD2 (5 bases each). This CDR3 is built from 11 residues. V was trimmed by 8 bases and J by 8 bases, leaving 13 bases between them. Germline values: CDR1 LNHNV, CDR2 YYDKDF (reference sequence). The CDR3 loop reads CATGTGSKQYF. Here the CDR3 DNA reads TGTGCCACCGGGACGGGGAGTAAGCAGTACTTC.

In this sample, this clone turned up a few times. Germline and junction disagree at one end, which may indicate a read error. The V gene is TRBV7-7, the J gene TRBJ2-3; D may be TRBD2 (6 bases). CDR1 and CDR2 from the germline V gene are SSHAT and FNYEAQ (reference sequence). The CDR3 length is 15 residues. CDR3 region: CASSPSVGGTDTQYF. CDR3 in DNA: TGTGCTAGCAGCCCTAGCGTGGGCGGCACAGATACGCAGTATTTT.

This clone was recorded a few times. The J gene is TRBJ1-4, the V gene TRBV2; D possibly corresponds to TRBD1 (6 bases). Trimming pared 6 bases from V and 7 bases from J, leaving 18 bases between. This CDR3 is built from 15 residues. Germline assignment: CDR1 SNHLY and CDR2 FYNNEI. The CDR3 sequence: CASSLQGLRSEKLFF. CDR3 nucleotide sequence: TGTGCCAGCAGCCTACAGGGTTTACGGTCTGAAAAACTGTTTTTT.

Only a few counts were recorded for this clone. The chain joins TRBV6-6 to TRBJ2-1; TRBD1 matches 8 bases. The germline V gene encodes CDR1 MNHNY and CDR2 SVGAGI (reference sequence). There are 16 residues in the CDR3. J lost 4 bases, V lost 1 base, and 6 bases had no gene match. The CDR3 DNA reads as TGTGCCAGCAGTTACTTGACCGGGACAGGTTACAATGAGCAGTTCTTC. Translation gives CASSYLTGTGYNEQFF.

This clone was found once. This chain uses TRBV4-3 with TRBJ2-1; D may be TRBD2 (5 bases). The CDR3 runs 14 residues. In germline, CDR1 is LGHNA, CDR2 YSLEER. V lost 0 bases to trimming and J lost 4 bases, with 7 bases between them. CDR3 residues: CASSQEGGYNEQFF. CDR3 coding DNA: TGCGCCAGCAGCCAAGAAGGCGGGTACAATGAGCAGTTCTTC.

This chain connects TRBV5-1 to TRBJ2-4; D may be TRBD1 (6 bases). Deletions cut 2 bases from V and 1 base from J, with 13 bases between. The CDR3 spans 16 residues. Per the germline V gene, CDR1 is SGHRS and CDR2 is YFSETQ. CDR3 DNA: TGCGCCAGCAGCTTTAAAACAGGGATGGCCAAAAACATTCAGTACTTC. Amino acids: CASSFKTGMAKNIQYF. The full variable domain, its missing parts supplied by reference TRBV5-1 and TRBJ2-4, is KAGVTQTPRYLIKTRGQQVTLSCSPISGHRSVSWYQQTPGQGLQFLFEYFSETQRNKGNFPGRFSGRQFSNSRSEMNVSTLELGDSALYLCASSFKTGMAKNIQYFGAGTRLSVL.

The chain links TRBV2 to TRBJ2-7; D is possibly TRBD2 (6 bases). Trimming left V 7 bases short and J 3 bases short, with 16 bases between. The CDR3 runs to 14 residues. CDR1 and CDR2 from the germline V gene are SNHLY and FYNNEI. CDR3: CASTGTSSFYEQYF. The CDR3 bases are TGTGCCAGCACAGGTACTAGCTCCTTCTACGAGCAGTACTTC.

The chain joins TRBV6-1 to TRBJ2-7; 9 nucleotides match TRBD1. Germline lookup yields CDR1 MNHNS and CDR2 SASEGT. The CDR3 runs 15 residues. V lost 6 bases to trimming and J lost 0 bases; unmatched junction nucleotides: 6. In nucleotides, the CDR3 is TGTGCCAGCAGGGGGACAGGGTACAACTCCTACGAGCAGTACTTC. Protein: CASRGTGYNSYEQYF.

This clone occurred once. The rearrangement joins TRBV5-4 to TRBJ2-3; 7 nucleotides agree with TRBD1. This CDR3 spans 14 amino acids. The V and J ends lost 2 bases and 5 bases, in that order; junction bases with no gene match: 5. Germline V CDR1 and CDR2: SGHNT, YYREEE (reference sequence). The CDR3 reads CASSLKGAVDTQYF. The CDR3 DNA is TGTGCCAGCAGCTTAAAGGGGGCGGTAGATACGCAGTATTTT.

The genes are TRBV28 and TRBJ2-3, with 9 bases aligning to TRBD1. V dropped 5 bases and J dropped 2; count of bases not matched to a gene: 23. CDR1 is MDHEN and CDR2 is SYDVKM in the germline V gene. The CDR3 is made up of 21 amino acids. Written as DNA, the CDR3 is TGTGCCAGCAGTATTGACCCCGGGACAGGGACCACAGATGGGACCACAGATACGCAGTATTTT. Translation: CASSIDPGTGTTDGTTDTQYF.

V gene TRBV5-4 combines with J gene TRBJ2-5, with 9 bases fitting TRBD2. J was trimmed by 3 bases and V by 4 bases; bases with no gene match: 4. Germline V gives CDR1 SGHNT, CDR2 YYREEE (reference sequence). The CDR3 sequence is 14 residues long. DNA for the CDR3: TGTGCCAGCAGCCCTTCTAGCGGGAAAGAGACCCAGTACTTC. Translating gives CASSPSSGKETQYF.

The gene calls are TRBV19 and TRBJ1-2, with TRBD1 matching 7 bases. V lost 6 bases, J lost 8 bases, and 9 bases stayed unmatched. This CDR3 has 13 residues. Germline V gene data show CDR1 as LNHDA and CDR2 as SQIVND (reference sequence). The CDR3 region has the DNA TGTGCCAGTAGGTTACAGGGGATACTGGGCTACACCTTC. Protein sequence: CASRLQGILGYTF.

The chain links TRBV11-2 to TRBJ2-1; 7 bases are a match to TRBD2. This CDR3 region has 16 residues. The V and J ends lost 7 bases and 12 bases, in that order; junction bases with no gene match: 21. Germline V gives CDR1 SGHAT, CDR2 FQNNGV. Here the CDR3 DNA reads TGTGCCAGCAAGGGGACCTCGGCGGGAGCCTCGGACGGGCAGTTCTTC. Protein sequence: CASKGTSAGASDGQFF. Full variable domain (missing parts from reference TRBV11-2 and TRBJ2-1): EAGVAQSPRYKIIEKRQSVAFWCNPISGHATLYWYQQILGQGPKLLIQFQNNGVVDDSQLPKDRFSAERLKGVDSTLKIQPAKLEDSAVYLCASKGTSAGASDGQFFGPGTRLTVL.

The chain carries TRBV9 and TRBJ2-2; D is uncertain. Trimming shortened V by 0 bases and J by 7 bases, and 13 bases separated the two germline ends. This CDR3 is 15 amino acids long. Germline assignment: CDR1 SGDLS and CDR2 YYNGEE. CDR3 residues: CASSVAPSVSGELFF. The CDR3 region has the DNA TGTGCCAGCAGCGTAGCTCCTTCGGTTAGCGGGGAGCTGTTTTTT.

This clone was picked up a small number of times. The chain combines TRBV6-5 with TRBJ2-7, with D maybe TRBD1 (5 bases). V gave up 8 bases and J gave up 2 bases, with 13 bases separating them. The CDR3 runs 13 residues. Germline CDR1 MNHEY, CDR2 SVGAGI. CDR3 nucleotides: TGTGCCAGCGGAAGGGGCGGAGCCTACGAGCAGTACTTC. Its translation is CASGRGGAYEQYF.

This clone came up a few times. This chain uses TRBV12-5 with TRBJ2-2; D is unresolved. Trimming shortened V by 1 base and J by 0 bases, and 3 bases separated the two germline ends. The CDR3 covers 14 residues. Germline V gene sequence: CDR1 LGHNT, CDR2 FRNRAP. CDR3 bases: TGTGCTAGTGGTTTGGCCCCGAACACCGGGGAGCTGTTTTTT. It codes for CASGLAPNTGELFF.

This clone has a handful of counts. The gene calls are TRBV7-3 and TRBJ2-3, with 7 bases lining up with TRBD2. After removal of 4 bases from V and 5 bases from J, the junction contained 15 bases not matched to a gene. Germline CDR1 is SGHTA and CDR2 is FQGTGA. The CDR3 runs 17 residues. As DNA, the CDR3 is TGTGCCAGCAGCTCCGAGCCCCTAGCGGCGGGTGGAGATACGCAGTATTTT. Translation gives CASSSEPLAAGGDTQYF.